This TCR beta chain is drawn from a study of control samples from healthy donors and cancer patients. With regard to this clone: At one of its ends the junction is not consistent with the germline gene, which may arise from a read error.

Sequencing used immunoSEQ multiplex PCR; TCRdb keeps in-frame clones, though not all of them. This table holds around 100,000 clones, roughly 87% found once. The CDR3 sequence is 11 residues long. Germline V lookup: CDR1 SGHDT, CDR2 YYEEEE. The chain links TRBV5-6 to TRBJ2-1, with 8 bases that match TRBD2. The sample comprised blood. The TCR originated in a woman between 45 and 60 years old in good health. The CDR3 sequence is CASSQGLAPVF. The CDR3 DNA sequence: TGTGCCAGCAGCCAAGGACTAGCTCCAGTCTTC.